One sample yielded the 23 T cell receptor beta chains listed below, sequenced in a study of blood T cell repertoires in COVID-19 (dated by TCRdb to about 2020). Library preparation was by the immunoSEQ multiplex PCR assay. TCRdb took this table from immuneACCESS and kept in-frame rearrangements with V and J called. Such tables lack part of the clones; where checked against another copy, unresolved V genes explain under half of the gap, and the rest is unexplained. The sample table shows 85,000 to 110,000 clones, and roughly 88% are seen once. Together, the top ten hold around 3.5% of the sample. The specimen sequenced was peripheral blood. The receptors were sampled from a human donor in a cohort sampled during active COVID-19.

This chain uses TRBV5-1 with TRBJ2-3; D call uncertain. Germline CDR1 SGHRS, CDR2 YFSETQ. Trimming shortened V by 1 base and J by 2 bases, and 8 bases separated the two germline ends. The length of the CDR3 is 14 residues. CDR3 residues: CASSLLVDTDTQYF. CDR3 coding DNA: TGCGCCAGCAGCTTGCTAGTAGACACAGATACGCAGTATTTT. The full variable domain, in which reference TRBV5-1 and TRBJ2-3 provide the parts outside the CDR3, is KAGVTQTPRYLIKTRGQQVTLSCSPISGHRSVSWYQQTPGQGLQFLFEYFSETQRNKGNFPGRFSGRQFSNSRSEMNVSTLELGDSALYLCASSLLVDTDTQYFGPGTRLTVL.

This chain uses TRBV6-2 or TRBV6-3 with TRBJ1-2; 8 positions agree with TRBD1. This CDR3 has 18 amino acids. Looked up from germline, CDR1 is MNHEY and CDR2 is SVGEGT. After removal of 0 bases from V and 3 bases from J, the junction contained 12 bases not matched to a gene. The CDR3 here is CASSYSGQAGIFDYGYTF. The CDR3 DNA reads TGTGCCAGCAGTTACTCGGGACAGGCGGGAATTTTCGACTATGGCTACACCTTC.

The rearrangement uses TRBV9 and TRBJ2-7; TRBD1 aligns across 10 bases. There are 14 residues in the CDR3. The germline gives CDR1 SGDLS, CDR2 YYNGEE. Unmatched junction bases numbered 5, after V lost 3 bases and J lost 5 bases. CDR3 sequence (DNA): TGTGCCAGCAGCGCCCGACAGGGGGCCGACGAGCAGTACTTC. It encodes CASSARQGADEQYF.

The genes are TRBV25-1 and TRBJ2-7; TRBD1 aligns across 11 bases. Germline V gene lookup returns CDR1 MGHDK and CDR2 SYGVNS. The CDR3 spans 17 residues. Trimming took 2 bases from V and 0 from J; bases not matched to a gene: 6. The CDR3 region is CASSEHLGTGGSYEQYF. The CDR3 bases are TGTGCCAGCAGTGAACATCTTGGGACAGGGGGCTCCTACGAGCAGTACTTC.

J is TRBJ2-1 and V is TRBV7-2; maybe TRBD1 (6 bases). V shed 6 bases and J shed 4 bases, with 13 bases lying between them. The CDR3 consists of 14 residues. CDR1 and CDR2 from the germline V gene are SGHTA and FQGNSA. The CDR3 sequence is CASSFNRDYNEQFF. DNA for the CDR3: TGTGCCAGCAGTTTCAACAGGGATTACAATGAGCAGTTCTTC. Supplemented by reference TRBV7-2 and TRBJ2-1, the full variable domain reads GAGVSQSPSNKVTEKGKDVELRCDPISGHTALYWYRQSLGQGLEFLIYFQGNSAPDKSGLPSDRFSAERTGGSVSTLTIQRTQQEDSAVYLCASSFNRDYNEQFFGPGTRLTVL.

This clone appeared a single time. This sequence joins TRBV18 and TRBJ2-1; TRBD2 might be the D (6 bases). The CDR3 has 17 residues. Germline values: CDR1 KGHSH, CDR2 LQKENI. V was trimmed by 6 bases and J by 0 bases, leaving 18 bases between them. CDR3 loop: CASSLRGGVGSYNEQFF. The DNA for the CDR3 is TGTGCCAGCTCGCTACGGGGCGGGGTGGGCTCCTACAATGAGCAGTTCTTC.

This clone was picked up one time. V usage is TRBV6-5 and J usage is TRBJ2-7; 7 bases are shared with TRBD1. V dropped 6 bases and J dropped 1; count of bases not matched to a gene: 3. The CDR3 spans 13 residues. Germline loops: CDR1 MNHEY, CDR2 SVGAGI. The CDR3 DNA reads TGTGCCAGCAGACTGGACAGGTCCTACGAGCAGTACTTC. It encodes CASRLDRSYEQYF.

The rearrangement links TRBV6-1 to TRBJ1-5, with D maybe TRBD1 (5 bases). Germline V gene data show CDR1 as MNHNS and CDR2 as SASEGT. Trimming cost V 2 bases and J 5 bases, with 7 bases left between them. The CDR3 consists of 13 residues. This chain's CDR3 is CASSESGHQPQHF. The CDR3 region has the DNA TGTGCCAGCAGTGAATCAGGGCATCAGCCCCAGCATTTT.

The chain combines TRBV20-1 with TRBJ2-5, with D possibly TRBD2 on 5 matching bases. The CDR3 covers 11 residues. CDR1 DFQATT and CDR2 SNEGSKA come from the germline V gene (reference sequence). Deletions cut 3 bases from V and 13 bases from J, with 15 bases between. The CDR3 spells CSASHRGWRYF. The CDR3 nucleotides read TGCAGTGCTAGCCACCGGGGATGGCGGTACTTC.

V gene TRBV27 combines with J gene TRBJ1-2; D is unresolved. CDR3 size: 15 residues. Germline V gene lookup returns CDR1 MNHEY and CDR2 SMNVEV (reference sequence). The V and J ends lost 1 base and 3 bases respectively, with 12 bases between them. As DNA, the CDR3 is TGTGCCAGCAGTTTATATGGGGAGATGGACTATGGCTACACCTTC. Translation gives CASSLYGEMDYGYTF.

The chain combines TRBV7-2 with TRBJ2-7, with 13 bases lining up with TRBD2. The CDR3 loop spans 17 amino acids. CDR1 and CDR2 (germline): SGHTA, FQGNSA. J gave up 3 bases and V 5 bases, and 10 bases lay outside the gene matches. The chain's CDR3 is CASSRPGLAGRYYEQYF. CDR3 nucleotide sequence: TGTGCCAGCAGCCGGCCGGGACTAGCGGGGAGATACTACGAGCAGTACTTC. Together with reference TRBV7-2 and TRBJ2-7, the CDR3 gives the full variable domain: GAGVSQSPSNKVTEKGKDVELRCDPISGHTALYWYRQSLGQGLEFLIYFQGNSAPDKSGLPSDRFSAERTGGSVSTLTIQRTQQEDSAVYLCASSRPGLAGRYYEQYFGPGTRLTVT.

This chain joins TRBV4-1 and TRBJ2-5; no firm D call. The CDR3 has 14 amino acids. Trimming cost V 0 bases and J 3 bases, with 8 bases left between them. Per the germline V gene, CDR1 is MGHRA and CDR2 is YSYEKL. The CDR3 spells CASSQEVRKETQYF. CDR3 nucleotide sequence: TGCGCCAGCAGCCAAGAAGTCAGGAAAGAGACCCAGTACTTC.

This sequence joins TRBV24-1 and TRBJ2-7; D perhaps matches TRBD2 (6 bases). The CDR3 has 14 residues. Looked up from germline, CDR1 is KGHDR and CDR2 is SFDVKD. V lost 7 bases and J 1 base, leaving 13 bases between the germline ends. The CDR3 DNA reads as TGTGCCACCAGAGGGGACTGGTCGTCCTACGAGCAGTACTTC. Amino acids: CATRGDWSSYEQYF.

The J gene is TRBJ2-1, the V gene TRBV5-4; 11 nucleotides agree with TRBD1. The V segment lost 4 bases and the J segment 9 bases; nucleotides outside the gene matches: 15. Germline-derived CDR1 and CDR2 are SGHNT and YYREEE (reference sequence). This CDR3 region has 17 residues. CDR3 in amino acids: CASSTLTRGTGGSEQFF. In DNA form, the CDR3 reads TGTGCCAGCAGCACGTTAACCCGCGGGACAGGGGGTAGTGAGCAGTTCTTC. The full variable domain, with the rest looked up from reference TRBV5-4 and TRBJ2-1, is ETGVTQSPTHLIKTRGQQVTLRCSSQSGHNTVSWYQQALGQGPQFIFQYYREEENGRGNFPPRFSGLQFPNYSSELNVNALELDDSALYLCASSTLTRGTGGSEQFFGPGTRLTVL.

The V gene is TRBV3-1 (or the pseudogene TRBV3-2), the J gene TRBJ2-5; D is perhaps TRBD2 (6 bases). CDR1 and CDR2 (germline): LGHDT, YNNKEL (reference sequence). This CDR3 has 16 amino acids. Between the trimmed V and J ends, which lost 4 bases and 5 bases, there was a span of 20 bases. CDR3 protein: CASSRLAPQGWETQYF. DNA for the CDR3: TGTGCCAGCAGCCGTCTAGCGCCCCAGGGCTGGGAGACCCAGTACTTC.

This chain joins TRBV19 and TRBJ2-2; the D gene is possibly TRBD2 (5 bases). The CDR3 runs 14 residues. Between the trimmed V and J ends, which lost 0 bases and 7 bases, there was a span of 9 bases. From germline, CDR1 is LNHDA and CDR2 SQIVND (reference sequence). CDR3 sequence reads: CASSIDGGIGELFF. In DNA, the CDR3 is TGTGCCAGTAGTATAGATGGAGGAATCGGGGAGCTGTTTTTT.

Regarding this clone: Other DNA variants within this sample encode the same CDR3. The chain employs TRBV3-1 (or the pseudogene TRBV3-2) and TRBJ2-6; unclear D gene. This CDR3 is 14 amino acids long. V dropped 6 bases and J dropped 0 bases, with 6 bases sitting between them. Germline V lookup: CDR1 LGHDT, CDR2 YNNKEL (reference sequence). The CDR3 here is CASSLSSGANVLTF. The CDR3 coding sequence is TGTGCCAGCAGTCTAAGCTCTGGGGCCAACGTCCTGACTTTC.

This sequence joins TRBV7-9 and TRBJ2-2, with D unclear. The CDR3 totals 13 residues. Per germline, CDR1 SEHNR and CDR2 FQNEAQ (reference sequence). With 4 bases removed from V and 5 bases from J, the gap between germline ends came to 8 bases. As DNA, the CDR3 is TGTGCCAGCAGCTCTGACATAACCGGGGAGCTGTTTTTT. It is translated as CASSSDITGELFF.

This chain joins TRBV4-3 and TRBJ1-1, with a weak D call TRBD1 (5 bases). The germline CDR1 and CDR2 sequences are LGHNA and YSLEER. This CDR3 contains 14 residues. V gave up 0 bases and J gave up 5 bases, with 10 bases separating them. In nucleotides, the CDR3 is TGCGCCAGCAGCCAAGATCTCGGGGGGACTGAAGCTTTCTTT. Protein sequence: CASSQDLGGTEAFF.

In this sample, this clone turned up once. V gene TRBV5-1 combines with J gene TRBJ2-1, with 7 positions matching TRBD2. The germline gives CDR1 SGHRS, CDR2 YFSETQ. This CDR3 contains 17 residues. J gave up 1 base and V 0 bases, and 7 bases lay outside the gene matches. CDR3 sequence: CASSLGLAVSSYNEQFF. In nucleotides, the CDR3 is TGCGCCAGCAGCTTGGGCCTAGCGGTGAGTTCCTACAATGAGCAGTTCTTC.

This clone has more than one count but fewer than ten. In DNA form, the CDR3 reads TGTGCCTGGAAGGAGGGCAGGCAGCCCCAGCATTTT. It is translated as CAWKEGRQPQHF. The chain is built from TRBV30 and TRBJ1-5, with D hard to call. Germline-derived CDR1 and CDR2 are GTSNPN and SVGIG (reference sequence). V lost 4 bases to trimming and J lost 7 bases, with 11 bases between them. The CDR3 has 12 residues.

V usage is TRBV28 and J usage is TRBJ2-7; the match to TRBD2 covers 12 bases. CDR3 length equals 15 residues. The V gene's germline CDR1 is MDHEN and CDR2 SYDVKM. After removal of 5 bases from V and 6 bases from J, the junction contained 8 bases not matched to a gene. The CDR3 coding sequence is TGTGCCAGCAGTCGACTAGCGGGAGTTATCCGCGAGCAGTACTTC. Translation: CASSRLAGVIREQYF.

The CDR3: CARTKQAHNQPQHF. The CDR3 DNA follows: TGTGCCAGAACCAAACAGGCCCACAATCAGCCCCAGCATTTT. The rearrangement uses TRBV7-5 and TRBJ1-5; TRBD1 was called by the table and not checked on the DNA. TRBV7-5 is a listed pseudogene. The CDR3 sequence is 14 residues long.